The 17 T cell receptor beta chains below were found in one sample sequenced in a study of shared clonotypes between healthy human individuals. The protocol was immunoSEQ multiplex PCR, while the TCRdb copy is restricted to in-frame clones and leaves out a portion. The data show 2 million to 2.5 million clones, roughly 90% seen once. Sequenced material: naive CD4+ T cells from PBMCs. Stated subset: CD45RA+ positively selected. All receptors come from a man in his late teens or twenties in good health. Some clones in this sample may be carry-over from other donors' samples.

V usage is TRBV4-1 and J usage is TRBJ2-7; D gene unclear. V dropped 3 bases and J dropped 0 bases, with 15 bases sitting between them. Germline V gene sequence: CDR1 MGHRA, CDR2 YSYEKL. The CDR3 spans 16 residues. The DNA for the CDR3 is TGCGCCAGCAGCCAGAGAAGCCTAGATCTCTCCTACGAGCAGTACTTC. Its protein is CASSQRSLDLSYEQYF.

V gene TRBV5-1 combines with J gene TRBJ2-1; 11 bases agree with TRBD2. Germline V gene sequence: CDR1 SGHRS, CDR2 YFSETQ. The length of the CDR3 is 18 residues. With 0 bases clipped from V and 0 bases from J, the junction kept 5 bases outside the gene matches. The CDR3 nucleotides are TGCGCCAGCAGCTTGGCCGTTAGCGGGAGGGCCTCCTACAATGAGCAGTTCTTC. Translation: CASSLAVSGRASYNEQFF.

The chain couples TRBV7-2 to TRBJ2-1; 12 bases are a match to TRBD2. CDR3 size: 17 residues. V trimming: 5 bases; J trimming: 13 bases; junction bases outside the gene matches: 18. Germline CDR1 is SGHTA and CDR2 is FQGNSA. The CDR3 loop is CASSRSRTSGVLGGQFF. The DNA for the CDR3 is TGTGCCAGCAGCCGATCTAGGACTAGCGGGGTCTTAGGTGGTCAGTTCTTC.

V usage is TRBV5-1 and J usage is TRBJ2-1, with a tentative D call TRBD2 (7 bases). This CDR3 is 15 amino acids long. V shed 4 bases and J shed 12 bases, with 23 bases lying between them. Germline CDR1 SGHRS, CDR2 YFSETQ. CDR3 nucleotides: TGCGCCAGCAGCCCCCGGGGAGGGGGGGATCTTGGGCAGTTCTTC. Its protein product is CASSPRGGGDLGQFF.

In this sample, this clone turned up a few times. The CDR3 spells CASSFGTGALTTEAFF. The CDR3 region has the DNA TGTGCCAGCAGCTTCGGGACAGGGGCCCTAACGACTGAAGCTTTCTTT. This chain uses TRBV11-2 with TRBJ1-1; 10 nucleotides align to TRBD1. Per germline, CDR1 SGHAT and CDR2 FQNNGV. CDR3 length: 16 amino acids. V was clipped by 3 bases and J by 5 bases; unmatched bases: 9.

The chain couples TRBV9 to TRBJ2-2; unclear D gene. Germline-derived CDR1 and CDR2 are SGDLS and YYNGEE. CDR3 length equals 18 residues. V lost 4 bases and J 2 bases, leaving 21 bases between the germline ends. CDR3 coding DNA: TGTGCCAGCAGCACTTCGGGCGTCGGAAAACGAAACACCGGGGAGCTGTTTTTT. Encoded protein: CASSTSGVGKRNTGELFF.

Comment on this clone: Other nucleotide sequences in the sample specify the same CDR3. J is TRBJ2-3 and V is TRBV4-1; D is possibly TRBD1 (5 bases). CDR1 and CDR2 from the germline V gene are MGHRA and YSYEKL. The CDR3 is 14 residues long. Trimming shortened V by 1 base and J by 3 bases, and 8 bases separated the two germline ends. The CDR3 protein is CASSQGAGTDTQYF. CDR3 coding DNA: TGCGCCAGCAGCCAAGGGGCAGGGACAGATACGCAGTATTTT.

The gene calls are TRBV19 and TRBJ1-2, with 9 bases matching TRBD1. This CDR3 comprises 14 residues. Trimming took 4 bases from V and 2 from J; bases not matched to a gene: 2. The germline V gene encodes CDR1 LNHDA and CDR2 SQIVND (reference sequence). CDR3 amino acids: CASSRQGENYGYTF. The CDR3 coding sequence is TGTGCCAGTAGTAGACAGGGGGAAAACTATGGCTACACCTTC.

The chain recombines TRBV9 with TRBJ1-3; D is uncertain. V gave up 3 bases and J gave up 4 bases, with 14 bases separating them. Germline values: CDR1 SGDLS, CDR2 YYNGEE. The CDR3 sequence is 15 residues long. As DNA, the CDR3 is TGTGCCAGCAGCGCGAGGCCTGCGGGCGGAAACACCATATATTTT. It is translated as CASSARPAGGNTIYF. The full variable domain, in which reference TRBV9 and TRBJ1-3 provide the parts outside the CDR3, is DSGVTQTPKHLITATGQRVTLRCSPRSGDLSVYWYQQSLDQGLQFLIQYYNGEERAKGNILERFSAQQFPDLHSELNLSSLELGDSALYFCASSARPAGGNTIYFGEGSWLTVV.

J is TRBJ2-3 and V is TRBV28; tentatively, D is TRBD2 (5 bases). The germline V gene encodes CDR1 MDHEN and CDR2 SYDVKM. V was clipped by 7 bases and J by 0 bases, with 8 bases between them. The CDR3 has 13 amino acids. The DNA of the CDR3 is TGTGCCAGCATCCGGACTAGCACAGATACGCAGTATTTT. It specifies CASIRTSTDTQYF.

The chain is built from TRBV27 and TRBJ2-3, with a tentative D call TRBD2 (6 bases). The length of the CDR3 is 15 residues. V was clipped by 2 bases and J by 5 bases, with 14 bases between them. Germline loops: CDR1 MNHEY, CDR2 SMNVEV (reference sequence). The CDR3 here is CASSLSEVGGDTQYF. The CDR3 region has the DNA TGTGCCAGCAGTTTAAGTGAAGTGGGGGGAGATACGCAGTATTTT.

V is TRBV28 and J is TRBJ2-7; possibly TRBD2 for D (6 bases). Germline CDR1 reads MDHEN; CDR2 reads SYDVKM. This CDR3 spans 15 amino acids. The V end was cut by 7 bases, the J end by 0 bases, with 16 bases between. CDR3 protein: CASTPGGMGSYEQYF. The CDR3 DNA reads TGTGCCAGCACCCCTGGGGGGATGGGCTCCTACGAGCAGTACTTC.

V and J are TRBV5-6 and TRBJ1-2; TRBD1 matches at 7 bases. With 4 bases clipped from V and 4 bases from J, the junction kept 10 bases outside the gene matches. Germline assignment: CDR1 SGHDT and CDR2 YYEEEE. The CDR3 extends over 15 amino acids. CDR3 sequence reads: CASSIRDRPLYGYTF. In DNA form, the CDR3 reads TGTGCCAGCAGCATCCGGGACAGACCCCTCTATGGCTACACCTTC. Combining the CDR3 with reference TRBV5-6 and TRBJ1-2 gives the whole variable domain DAGVTQSPTHLIKTRGQQVTLRCSPKSGHDTVSWYQQALGQGPQFIFQYYEEEERQRGNFPDRFSGHQFPNYSSELNVNALLLGDSALYLCASSIRDRPLYGYTFGSGTRLTVV.

On this clone itself: At the DNA level, this CDR3 is encoded by other sequences in the same sample as well. The gene calls are TRBV27 and TRBJ2-7; D unclear. Trimming took off 4 bases at V and 5 bases at J, with 6 bases between the two ends. Germline V gives CDR1 MNHEY, CDR2 SMNVEV (reference sequence). The CDR3 consists of 11 residues. The CDR3 DNA is TGTGCCAGCAGTTCCCTGGACGAGCAGTACTTC. Protein sequence: CASSSLDEQYF.

The V call is TRBV18, the J call TRBJ1-2; the D gene is possibly TRBD1 (5 bases). The germline V gene encodes CDR1 KGHSH and CDR2 LQKENI. Trimming stripped 1 base from V and 0 bases from J, with 9 bases between. CDR3 length equals 15 residues. This CDR3 reads CASSPQGKSNYGYTF. DNA of the CDR3: TGTGCCAGCTCACCACAGGGGAAGTCTAACTATGGCTACACCTTC.

The chain carries TRBV5-1 and TRBJ2-7, with 8 positions matching TRBD2. The CDR3 is 17 residues long. Trimming removed 2 bases from V and 2 bases from J; junction bases left unmatched: 12. Germline V gene data show CDR1 as SGHRS and CDR2 as YFSETQ. The CDR3 sequence: CASSLVPSGPNPYEQYF. The DNA for the CDR3 is TGCGCCAGCAGCTTAGTACCTAGCGGGCCTAACCCCTACGAGCAGTACTTC.

This sequence joins TRBV7-2 and TRBJ1-5, with no clear D. Trimming took off 5 bases at V and 6 bases at J, with 11 bases between the two ends. The CDR3 contains 13 residues. Germline CDR1 and CDR2: SGHTA and FQGNSA. The CDR3 nucleotides are TGTGCCAGCAGCCGGGATTTCTCTCAGCCCCAGCATTTT. It translates to CASSRDFSQPQHF.